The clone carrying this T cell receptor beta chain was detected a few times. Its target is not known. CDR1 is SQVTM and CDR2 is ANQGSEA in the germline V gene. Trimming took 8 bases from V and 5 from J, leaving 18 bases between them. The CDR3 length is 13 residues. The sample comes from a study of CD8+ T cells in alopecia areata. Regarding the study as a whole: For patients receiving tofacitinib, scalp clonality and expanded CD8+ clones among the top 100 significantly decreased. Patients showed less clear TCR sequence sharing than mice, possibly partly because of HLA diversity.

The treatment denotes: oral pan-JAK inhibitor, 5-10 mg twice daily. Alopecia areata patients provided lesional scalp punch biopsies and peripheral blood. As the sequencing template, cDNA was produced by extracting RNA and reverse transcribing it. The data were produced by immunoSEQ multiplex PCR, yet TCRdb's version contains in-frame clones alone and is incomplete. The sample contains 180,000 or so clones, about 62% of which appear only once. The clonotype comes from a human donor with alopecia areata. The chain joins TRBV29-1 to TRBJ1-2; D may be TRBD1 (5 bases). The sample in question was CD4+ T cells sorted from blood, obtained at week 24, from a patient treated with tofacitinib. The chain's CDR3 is CSYGPGGKYGYTF. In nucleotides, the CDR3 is TGCAGCTACGGTCCTGGGGGTAAATATGGCTACACCTTC.